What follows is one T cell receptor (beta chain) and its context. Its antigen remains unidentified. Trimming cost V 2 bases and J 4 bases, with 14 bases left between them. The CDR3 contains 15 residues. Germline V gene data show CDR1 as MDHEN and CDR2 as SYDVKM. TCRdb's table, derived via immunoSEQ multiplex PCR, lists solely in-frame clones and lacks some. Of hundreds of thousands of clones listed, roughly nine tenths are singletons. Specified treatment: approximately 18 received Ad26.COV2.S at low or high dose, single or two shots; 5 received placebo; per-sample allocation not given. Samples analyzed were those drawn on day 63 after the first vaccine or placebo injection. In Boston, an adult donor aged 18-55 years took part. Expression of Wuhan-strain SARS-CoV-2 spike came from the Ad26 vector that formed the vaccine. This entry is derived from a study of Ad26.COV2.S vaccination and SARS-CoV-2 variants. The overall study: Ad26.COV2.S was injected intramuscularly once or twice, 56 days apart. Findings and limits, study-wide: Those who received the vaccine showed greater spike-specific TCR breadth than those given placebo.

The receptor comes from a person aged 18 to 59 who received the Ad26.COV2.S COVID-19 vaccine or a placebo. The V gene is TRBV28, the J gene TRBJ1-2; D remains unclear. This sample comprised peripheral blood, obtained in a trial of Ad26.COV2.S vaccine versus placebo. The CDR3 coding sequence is TGTGCCAGCAGTTTACGATCGGGCTCCTCCTATGGCTACACCTTC. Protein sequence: CASSLRSGSSYGYTF.